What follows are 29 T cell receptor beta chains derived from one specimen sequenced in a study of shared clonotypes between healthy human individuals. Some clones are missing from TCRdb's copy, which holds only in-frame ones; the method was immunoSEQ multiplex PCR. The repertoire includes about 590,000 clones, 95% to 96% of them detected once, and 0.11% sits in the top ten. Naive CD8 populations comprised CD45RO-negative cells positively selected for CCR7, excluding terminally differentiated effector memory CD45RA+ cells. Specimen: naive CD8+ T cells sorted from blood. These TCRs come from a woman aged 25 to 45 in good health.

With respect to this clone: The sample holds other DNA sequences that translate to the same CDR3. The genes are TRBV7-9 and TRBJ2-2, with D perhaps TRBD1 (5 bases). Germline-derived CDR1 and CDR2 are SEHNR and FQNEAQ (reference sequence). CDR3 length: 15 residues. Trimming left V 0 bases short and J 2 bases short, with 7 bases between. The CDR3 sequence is CASSLAGANTGELFF. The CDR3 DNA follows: TGTGCCAGCAGCTTAGCAGGGGCCAACACCGGGGAGCTGTTTTTT.

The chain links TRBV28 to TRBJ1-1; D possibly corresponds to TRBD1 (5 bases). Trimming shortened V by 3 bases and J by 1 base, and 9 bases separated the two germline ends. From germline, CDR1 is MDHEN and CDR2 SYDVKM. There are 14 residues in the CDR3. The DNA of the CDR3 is TGTGCCAGCAGTTTCGGGGGTTCGAACACTGAAGCTTTCTTT. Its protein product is CASSFGGSNTEAFF.

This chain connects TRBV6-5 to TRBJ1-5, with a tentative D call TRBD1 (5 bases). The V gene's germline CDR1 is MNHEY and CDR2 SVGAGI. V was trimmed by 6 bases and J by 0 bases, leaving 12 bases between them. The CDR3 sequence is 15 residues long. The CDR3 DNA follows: TGTGCCAGCAGATCGGCAGGGTATAGCAATCAGCCCCAGCATTTT. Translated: CASRSAGYSNQPQHF.

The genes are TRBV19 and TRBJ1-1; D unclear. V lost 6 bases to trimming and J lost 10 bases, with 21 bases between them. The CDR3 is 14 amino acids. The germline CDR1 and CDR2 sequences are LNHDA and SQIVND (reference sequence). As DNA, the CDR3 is TGTGCCAGTAGCCCACTTTGGTCCACTCCAGCAGCTTTCTTT. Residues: CASSPLWSTPAAFF.

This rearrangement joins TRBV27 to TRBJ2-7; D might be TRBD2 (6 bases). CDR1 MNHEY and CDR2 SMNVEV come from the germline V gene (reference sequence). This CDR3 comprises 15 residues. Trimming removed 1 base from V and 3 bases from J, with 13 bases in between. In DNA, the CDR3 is TGTGCCAGCAGTTTATTCGGGGGAGAGGGCTACGAGCAGTACTTC. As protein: CASSLFGGEGYEQYF.

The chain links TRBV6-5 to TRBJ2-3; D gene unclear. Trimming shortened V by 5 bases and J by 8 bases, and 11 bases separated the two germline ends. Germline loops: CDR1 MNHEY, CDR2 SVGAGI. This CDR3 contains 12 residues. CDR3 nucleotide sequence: TGTGCCAGCAGTAGCAACCGGTTTACGCAGTATTTT. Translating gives CASSSNRFTQYF.

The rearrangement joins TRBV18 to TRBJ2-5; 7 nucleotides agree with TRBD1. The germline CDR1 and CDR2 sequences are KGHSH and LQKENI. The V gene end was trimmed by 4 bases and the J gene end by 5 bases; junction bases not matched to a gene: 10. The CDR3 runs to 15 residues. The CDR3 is CASSRVGGDGETQYF. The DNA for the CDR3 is TGTGCCAGCTCACGGGTAGGGGGCGATGGCGAGACCCAGTACTTC.

In DNA, the CDR3 is TGTGCCAGCAGACCCCAGGGAAACACTGAAGCTTTCTTT. It translates to CASRPQGNTEAFF. The gene calls are TRBV28 and TRBJ1-1; D possibly corresponds to TRBD1 (5 bases). CDR1 MDHEN and CDR2 SYDVKM come from the germline V gene. V lost 6 bases and J 2 bases, leaving 10 bases between the germline ends. The CDR3 is made up of 13 amino acids.

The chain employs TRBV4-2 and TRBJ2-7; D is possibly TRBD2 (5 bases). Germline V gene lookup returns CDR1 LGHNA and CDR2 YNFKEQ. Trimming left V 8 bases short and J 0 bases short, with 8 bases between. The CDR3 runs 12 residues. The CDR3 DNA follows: TGTGCCAGCCGGGGAGACTCCTACGAGCAGTACTTC. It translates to CASRGDSYEQYF.

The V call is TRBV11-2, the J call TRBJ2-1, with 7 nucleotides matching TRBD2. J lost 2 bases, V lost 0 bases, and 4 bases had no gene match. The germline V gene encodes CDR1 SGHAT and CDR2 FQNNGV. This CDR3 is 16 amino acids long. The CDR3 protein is CASSLDLSGAYNEQFF. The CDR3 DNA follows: TGTGCCAGCAGCTTAGATCTGAGCGGGGCCTACAATGAGCAGTTCTTC.

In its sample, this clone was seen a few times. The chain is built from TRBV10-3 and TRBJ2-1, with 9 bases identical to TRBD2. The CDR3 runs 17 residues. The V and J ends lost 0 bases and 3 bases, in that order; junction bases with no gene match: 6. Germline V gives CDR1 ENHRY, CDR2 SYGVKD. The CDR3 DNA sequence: TGTGCCATCAGTGAGTCGATGGCTAGCGGGGACTACAATGAGCAGTTCTTC. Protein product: CAISESMASGDYNEQFF.

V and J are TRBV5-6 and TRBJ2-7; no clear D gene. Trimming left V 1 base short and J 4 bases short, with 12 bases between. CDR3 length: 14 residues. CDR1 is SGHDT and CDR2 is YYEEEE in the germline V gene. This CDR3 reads CASSLSDSIYEQYF. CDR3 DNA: TGTGCCAGCAGCTTGTCTGACTCAATTTACGAGCAGTACTTC.

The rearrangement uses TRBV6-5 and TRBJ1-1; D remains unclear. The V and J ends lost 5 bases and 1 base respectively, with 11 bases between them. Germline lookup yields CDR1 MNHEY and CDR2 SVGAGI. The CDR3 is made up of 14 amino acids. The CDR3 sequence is CASSERRPNTEAFF. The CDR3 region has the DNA TGTGCCAGCAGTGAACGGCGACCGAACACTGAAGCTTTCTTT.

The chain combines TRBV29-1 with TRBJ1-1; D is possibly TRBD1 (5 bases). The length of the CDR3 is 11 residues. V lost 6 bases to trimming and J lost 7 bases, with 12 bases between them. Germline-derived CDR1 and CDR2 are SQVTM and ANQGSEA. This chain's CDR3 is CSVGTIFEAFF. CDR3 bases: TGCAGCGTCGGGACTATTTTTGAAGCTTTCTTT.

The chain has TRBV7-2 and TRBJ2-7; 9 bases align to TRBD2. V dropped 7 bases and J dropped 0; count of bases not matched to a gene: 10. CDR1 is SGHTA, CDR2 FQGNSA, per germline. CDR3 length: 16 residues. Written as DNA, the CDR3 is TGTGCCAGCAAACGGACTAGCGCAGAGAACTCCTACGAGCAGTACTTC. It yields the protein CASKRTSAENSYEQYF.

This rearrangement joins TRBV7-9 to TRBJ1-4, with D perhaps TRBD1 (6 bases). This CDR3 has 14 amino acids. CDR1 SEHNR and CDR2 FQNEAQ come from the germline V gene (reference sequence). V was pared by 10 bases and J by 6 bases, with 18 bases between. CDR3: CAIAQGGPHEKLFF. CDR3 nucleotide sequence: TGTGCCATAGCGCAAGGGGGTCCCCATGAAAAACTGTTTTTT.

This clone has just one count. CDR3 loop: CASSHGRGDTQYF. The DNA of the CDR3 is TGTGCCAGCAGCCATGGGAGGGGGGATACGCAGTATTTT. This rearrangement joins TRBV27 to TRBJ2-3, with D possibly TRBD2 on 7 matching bases. The CDR3 is 13 residues long. The V and J ends lost 6 bases and 6 bases respectively, with 13 bases between them. Germline lookup yields CDR1 MNHEY and CDR2 SMNVEV (reference sequence).

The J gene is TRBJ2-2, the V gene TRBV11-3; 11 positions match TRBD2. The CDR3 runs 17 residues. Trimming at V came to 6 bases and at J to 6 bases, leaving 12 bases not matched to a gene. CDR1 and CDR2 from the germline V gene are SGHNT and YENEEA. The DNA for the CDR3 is TGTGCCAGCAGTTTCGGACCCGGACTAGCGGGTCCCGGGGAGCTGTTTTTT. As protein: CASSFGPGLAGPGELFF.

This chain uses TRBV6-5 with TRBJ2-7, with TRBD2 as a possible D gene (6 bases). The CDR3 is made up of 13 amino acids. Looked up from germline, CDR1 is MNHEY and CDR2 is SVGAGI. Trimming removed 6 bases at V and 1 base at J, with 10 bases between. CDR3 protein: CASSPGLSYEQYF. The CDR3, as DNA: TGTGCCAGCAGCCCGGGACTTTCCTACGAGCAGTACTTC.

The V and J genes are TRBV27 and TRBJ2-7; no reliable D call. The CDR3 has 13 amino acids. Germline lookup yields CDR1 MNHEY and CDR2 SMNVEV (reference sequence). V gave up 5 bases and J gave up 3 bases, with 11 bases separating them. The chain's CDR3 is CASSPSGIYEQYF. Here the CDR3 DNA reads TGTGCCAGCAGTCCAAGTGGTATCTACGAGCAGTACTTC.

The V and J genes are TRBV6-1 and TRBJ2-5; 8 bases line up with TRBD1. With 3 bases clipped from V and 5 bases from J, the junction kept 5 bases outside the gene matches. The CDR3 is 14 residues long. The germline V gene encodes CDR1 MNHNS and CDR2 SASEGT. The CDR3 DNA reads TGTGCCAGCAGTGACGCAGGGGGCCGGGAGACCCAGTACTTC. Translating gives CASSDAGGRETQYF.

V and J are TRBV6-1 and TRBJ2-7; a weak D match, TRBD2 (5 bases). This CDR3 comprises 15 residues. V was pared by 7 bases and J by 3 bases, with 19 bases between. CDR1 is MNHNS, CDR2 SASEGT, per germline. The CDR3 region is CASTEELGSRYEQYF. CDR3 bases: TGTGCCAGCACAGAGGAACTAGGAAGTCGCTACGAGCAGTACTTC.

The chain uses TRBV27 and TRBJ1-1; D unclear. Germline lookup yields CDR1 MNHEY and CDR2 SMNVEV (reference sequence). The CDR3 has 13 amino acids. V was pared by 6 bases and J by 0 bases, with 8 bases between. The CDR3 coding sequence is TGTGCCAGCAGCCCCGGGGTGAACACTGAAGCTTTCTTT. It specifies CASSPGVNTEAFF.

The CDR3 loop is CSARTSSYNEQFF. The CDR3 nucleotides are TGCAGCGCCCGGACTAGCAGTTACAATGAGCAGTTCTTC. The chain combines TRBV29-1 with TRBJ2-1; 8 nucleotides align to TRBD2. CDR1 is SQVTM and CDR2 is ANQGSEA in the germline V gene. CDR3 length: 13 amino acids. V lost 7 bases and J lost 4; bases outside the gene matches: 6.

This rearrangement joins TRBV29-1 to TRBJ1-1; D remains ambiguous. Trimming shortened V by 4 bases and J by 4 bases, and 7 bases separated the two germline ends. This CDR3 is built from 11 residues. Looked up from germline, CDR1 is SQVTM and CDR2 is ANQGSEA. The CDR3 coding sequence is TGCAGCGTTGCGGGTTTCACTGAAGCTTTCTTT. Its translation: CSVAGFTEAFF.

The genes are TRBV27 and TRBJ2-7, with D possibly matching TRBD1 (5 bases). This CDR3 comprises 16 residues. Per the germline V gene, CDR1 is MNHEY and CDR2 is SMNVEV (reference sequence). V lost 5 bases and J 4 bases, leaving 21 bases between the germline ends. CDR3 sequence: CASSNIGGAGGYEQYF. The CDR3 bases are TGTGCCAGCAGTAATATAGGTGGGGCTGGTGGGTACGAGCAGTACTTC.

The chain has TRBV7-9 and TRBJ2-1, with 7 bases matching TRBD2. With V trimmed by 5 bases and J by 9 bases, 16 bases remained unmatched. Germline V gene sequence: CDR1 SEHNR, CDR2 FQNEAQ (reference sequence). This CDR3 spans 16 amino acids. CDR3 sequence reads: CASSLTRTSLSGEQFF. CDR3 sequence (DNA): TGTGCCAGCAGCCTTACTCGGACTAGTCTCTCGGGTGAGCAGTTCTTC.

CDR3 in amino acids: CASSLWTSGNNEQFF. The CDR3 region has the DNA TGTGCCAGCAGCCTCTGGACTAGCGGTAACAATGAGCAGTTCTTC. This chain links TRBV7-9 with TRBJ2-1; 10 bases fit TRBD2. The J segment lost 5 bases and the V segment lost 5 bases, leaving 6 bases of the junction unmatched. This CDR3 has 15 amino acids. Germline CDR1 is SEHNR and CDR2 is FQNEAQ (reference sequence).

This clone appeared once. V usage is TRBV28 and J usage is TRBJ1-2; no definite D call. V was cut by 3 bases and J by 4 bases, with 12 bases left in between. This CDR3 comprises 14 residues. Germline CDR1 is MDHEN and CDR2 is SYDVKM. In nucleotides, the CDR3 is TGTGCCAGCAGTTTCGAAGAAGGGCCCTATGGCTACACCTTC. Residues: CASSFEEGPYGYTF.